This T cell receptor beta chain is from a study of a mutant IDH1 vaccine in newly diagnosed glioma. For the study at large: Patients received vaccination from 4-6 weeks after radiotherapy alone, or with temozolomide cycles. Treated patients had a mean age of approximately 41 years and a sex split that was roughly 60% male and around 38% female. The earlier regimen, radiotherapy, temozolomide, or both, was most often both.

Data came from immunoSEQ multiplex PCR; TCRdb stores just in-frame clones and leaves some out. This sample has about 54,000 clones, with 85% to 90% found just once. On this clone itself: What it binds is not known.

Time point meaning: week 35, safety follow-up. Each dose delivered 300 ug of mutant IDH1 20-mer peptide subcutaneously with imiquimod. The study enrolled donors with new WHO grade 3 or 4 IDH1-mutant, ATRX-lost astrocytomas. Germline CDR1 is SGHDT and CDR2 is YYEEEE. This CDR3 has 12 amino acids. The germline V and J ends were trimmed by 2 bases and 10 bases, with 12 bases remaining between them. This chain links TRBV5-6 with TRBJ1-2; D remains unclear. Sample: PBMCs, taken from a glioma patient whose treatment included an IDH1 peptide vaccine. The TCR was taken from a man aged 40-49 years with glioma. The CDR3 loop is CASSLYWSNYTF. For the CDR3, the DNA is TGTGCCAGCAGCTTATATTGGAGCAACTACACCTTC.